This T cell receptor beta chain derives from a study of cytomegalovirus exposure and HLA in healthy donors. Study-level findings and limits: Cytomegalovirus-associated TCR beta chains were listed, numbering some 170. Later on, a genetic analysis was performed. It linked a missense variant in DCLRE1C with V- and J-gene trimming of TCR beta.

Of note for this clone: Its antigen is currently unknown.

PCR was performed using 60 Vbeta and 13 Jbeta primers. As originally analysed: It was a later analysis that counted some 80 million unique TCR beta chains, of which about 10 million were shared. Profiling relied on immunoSEQ multiplex PCR, and the TCRdb table lists in-frame clones only, not all of them. The V and J calls and clone size were taken over from that table, and D and trimming were inferred from the DNA. In the table there are 280,000 or so clones, approximately 90% of which are singletons. The clonotype originates from a woman aged 18 to 35 in good health and CMV-seronegative. Material for sequencing was PBMCs.

The CDR3 DNA reads as TGTGCCAGCAGTTTACACGATAGCAATCAGCCCCAGCATTTT. Its translation: CASSLHDSNQPQHF. The chain links TRBV6-6 to TRBJ1-5; D is ambiguous. CDR3 length equals 14 residues. CDR1 and CDR2 from the germline V gene are MNHNY and SVGAGI (reference sequence). The V end lost 4 bases, the J end lost 0 bases, and 7 bases lay between the germline ends.